This TCR beta chain was sequenced during a study of cytomegalovirus exposure and HLA in healthy donors. General study results and limits: CMV serostatus was the only recorded immune exposure for donors. Earlier findings revealed that most TCR beta V segments proved productive either about 87% or about 30% of the time. Association of a missense DCLRE1C variant with TCR beta V- and J-gene trimming was reported in a later analysis.

In regard to this clone: Its antigen is still unknown.

The study ran its PCR with 60 Vbeta and 13 Jbeta primers. Sequencing was performed with immunoSEQ multiplex PCR; in TCRdb, only in-frame clones are kept and a portion is missing. The sample has 110,000 to 150,000 clones; about 80% are singletons. Germline V gene lookup returns CDR1 SGHNT and CDR2 YYREEE (reference sequence). V was trimmed by 2 bases and J by 7 bases, leaving 9 bases between them. The length of the CDR3 is 12 residues. Though nominally healthy at sampling, donors likely had unrecorded immune exposures. The specimen was PBMCs. The source of this sequence is a woman younger than 45 in good health and CMV-seronegative. The chain couples TRBV5-4 to TRBJ1-2; the D is unclear. DNA of the CDR3: TGTGCCAGCAGCTTAAGTTCAGGTGGCTACACCTTC. Residues: CASSLSSGGYTF.